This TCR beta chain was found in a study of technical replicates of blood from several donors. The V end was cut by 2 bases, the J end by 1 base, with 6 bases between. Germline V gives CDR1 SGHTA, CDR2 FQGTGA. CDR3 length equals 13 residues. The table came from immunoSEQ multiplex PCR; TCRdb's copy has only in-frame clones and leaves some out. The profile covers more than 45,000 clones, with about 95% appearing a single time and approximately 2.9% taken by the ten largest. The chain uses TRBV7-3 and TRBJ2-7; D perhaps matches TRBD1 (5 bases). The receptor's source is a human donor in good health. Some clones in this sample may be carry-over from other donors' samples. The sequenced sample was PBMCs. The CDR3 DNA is TGTGCCAGCAGCTTATCAGGGTCCTACGAGCAGTACTTC. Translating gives CASSLSGSYEQYF.